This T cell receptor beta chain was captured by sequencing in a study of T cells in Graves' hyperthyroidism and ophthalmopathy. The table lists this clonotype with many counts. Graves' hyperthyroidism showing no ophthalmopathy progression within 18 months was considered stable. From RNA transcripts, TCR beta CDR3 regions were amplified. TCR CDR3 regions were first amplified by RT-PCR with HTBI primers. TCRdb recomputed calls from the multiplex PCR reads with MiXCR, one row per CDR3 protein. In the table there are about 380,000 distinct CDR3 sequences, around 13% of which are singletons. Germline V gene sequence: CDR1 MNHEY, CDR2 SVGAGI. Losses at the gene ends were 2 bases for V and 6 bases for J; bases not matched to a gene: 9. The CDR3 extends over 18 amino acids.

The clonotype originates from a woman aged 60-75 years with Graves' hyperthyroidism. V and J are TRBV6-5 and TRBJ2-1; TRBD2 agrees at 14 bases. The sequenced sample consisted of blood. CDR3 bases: TGTGCCAGCAGTTACCTCGGGACTAGCGGGAGATATGGCAATGAGCAGTTCTTC. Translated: CASSYLGTSGRYGNEQFF.